The sample holds many counts of the clone carrying this T cell receptor beta chain. Antigen unknown. The CDR3 sequence is 15 residues long. Per germline, CDR1 MNHEY and CDR2 SMNVEV (reference sequence). V was shortened by 2 bases and J by 2 bases, with 13 bases between the two germline ends. The sample comes from a study of T cell repertoires in cytomegalovirus infection. The overall study: Matching HLA type, along with CMV infection, was indicated by public TCR beta signatures. Study conclusions and caveats: HLA-C-restricted CMV clonotypes gave the most frequent clonotype in two of eight donors. Of the TCR beta families, the public ones yielded a cumulative frequency that identified carriers of CMV plus the relevant HLA.

TCRdb recomputed calls from the reads with MiXCR, one row per CDR3 protein. The sample records 400,000 to 550,000 distinct CDR3 sequences, approximately 10% being singletons. Sequencing input: PBMCs. This clonotype originated in a human donor in good health (CMV status not recorded). Some clones in this sample may be carry-over from other donors' samples. The chain joins TRBV27 to TRBJ2-7; possible D gene TRBD1, 6 bases. In nucleotides, the CDR3 is TGTGCCAGCAGTTTAAATGTACAGGGTCCCTACGAGCAGTACTTC. Translation: CASSLNVQGPYEQYF.